This T cell receptor (beta chain) comes out of a study of blood T cell repertoires in COVID-19. Participant-reported clinical history was the basis for cohort assignment. Exposed participants encountered a COVID-19 case during the 2 weeks preceding study entry. CDR1 is ENHRY and CDR2 is SYGVKD in the germline V gene. The CDR3 contains 14 residues. Unmatched junction bases numbered 10, after V lost 9 bases and J lost 5 bases. Data came from immunoSEQ multiplex PCR; TCRdb stores just in-frame clones and leaves some out. The table has fewer than 400,000 clones, 85% seen once. The chain is built from TRBV10-3 and TRBJ1-5; 7 bases match TRBD1. This receptor was obtained from a woman aged 25 to 39 who had been exposed to COVID-19. The specimen was PBMCs or T cells enriched from blood (not recorded which). The CDR3 bases are TGTGCCATACACGGTGAGGGGGCGCATCAGCCCCAGCATTTT. This translates into CAIHGEGAHQPQHF.